Below are 30 T cell receptor beta chains sequenced from a single sample in a study of CD8 T cells in ankylosing spondylitis. TCRdb re-called the 5' RACE reads with MiXCR, one entry per CDR3 protein. Of about 340,000 distinct CDR3 sequences detected, more than 20% appear once; the ten largest clones hold around 14%. Sequencing input: blood, either unsorted or a sorted T cell fraction (not recorded which). These receptors were collected from a male donor with ankylosing spondylitis or in good health (not recorded which).

This chain connects TRBV2 to TRBJ2-3, with 8 bases lining up with TRBD2. Trimming took 2 bases from V and 4 from J; bases not matched to a gene: 17. The CDR3 has 19 amino acids. Germline V lookup: CDR1 SNHLY, CDR2 FYNNEI. The CDR3 DNA sequence: TGTGCCAGCAGTGAATCAGAAGCGTACGGGGGGGCGGAACCAGATACGCAGTATTTT. Translating gives CASSESEAYGGAEPDTQYF.

This clonotype was counted only a few times. This chain connects TRBV10-3 to TRBJ2-5; 11 nucleotides agree with TRBD1. The length of the CDR3 is 19 residues. The V gene's germline CDR1 is ENHRY and CDR2 SYGVKD. V lost 10 bases, J lost 5 bases, and 24 bases stayed unmatched. The CDR3 DNA reads TGTGCCACCCCCCTCCGGGACAGGGGGTCACTCTCCGCCAGGGAGACCCAGTACTTC. Its protein product is CATPLRDRGSLSARETQYF.

The chain has TRBV12-5 and TRBJ2-1, with D possibly being TRBD1 or TRBD2 (6 bases each). The CDR3 contains 15 residues. Germline CDR1 LGHNT, CDR2 FRNRAP. V dropped 3 bases and J dropped 0 bases, with 9 bases sitting between them. The CDR3 here is CASGFSGASYNEQFF. The CDR3 bases are TGTGCTAGTGGTTTTTCGGGGGCCTCCTACAATGAGCAGTTCTTC.

The chain recombines TRBV14 with TRBJ2-1, with 8 bases that match TRBD2. The V and J ends lost 2 bases and 6 bases, in that order; junction bases with no gene match: 6. Germline CDR1 SGHDN, CDR2 FVKESK. This CDR3 is 15 amino acids long. CDR3 nucleotides: TGTGCCAGCAGCCAATACGGGGGGGCTTCCAATGAGCAGTTCTTC. Translated, it gives CASSQYGGASNEQFF.

The gene calls are TRBV28 and TRBJ2-1, with TRBD2 matching 7 bases. CDR1 and CDR2 (germline): MDHEN, SYDVKM. The V gene end was trimmed by 5 bases and the J gene end by 4 bases; junction bases not matched to a gene: 8. The CDR3 covers 15 residues. The DNA for the CDR3 is TGTGCCAGCAGTCTCTTCCGGGGGGAATACAATGAGCAGTTCTTC. Residues: CASSLFRGEYNEQFF.

This clonotype has a handful of counts. The chain recombines TRBV6-5 with TRBJ1-1; D perhaps matches TRBD1 (6 bases). The CDR3 is 15 residues long. Germline lookup yields CDR1 MNHEY and CDR2 SVGAGI. The V end lost 2 bases, the J end lost 1 base, and 11 bases lay between the germline ends. The CDR3: CASSYGGVGNTEAFF. Written as DNA, the CDR3 is TGTGCCAGCAGTTACGGGGGCGTAGGGAACACTGAAGCTTTCTTT.

There are a few counts of this clonotype. V usage is TRBV12-3 or TRBV12-4 and J usage is TRBJ1-5; 7 bases align to TRBD1. The CDR3 spans 14 residues. V trimming: 8 bases; J trimming: 6 bases; junction bases outside the gene matches: 10. The CDR3 coding sequence is TGTGCCAGCGGGGCCGGGACAGTGACTCAGCCCCAGCATTTT. Protein: CASGAGTVTQPQHF.

This chain connects TRBV4-2 to TRBJ2-1; D unresolved. CDR1 and CDR2 (germline): LGHNA, YNFKEQ. CDR3 length: 16 amino acids. V was trimmed by 0 bases and J by 1 base, leaving 10 bases between them. For the CDR3, the DNA is TGTGCCAGCAGCCAAGATTTATGGGGATCCTACAATGAGCAGTTCTTC. Protein: CASSQDLWGSYNEQFF.

The chain recombines TRBV25-1 with TRBJ2-7; D possibly corresponds to TRBD1 (6 bases). The CDR3 length is 14 residues. V gave up 1 base and J gave up 7 bases, with 14 bases separating them. Germline assignment: CDR1 MGHDK and CDR2 SYGVNS. In DNA form, the CDR3 reads TGTGCCAGCAGTGAATTTGGGCAGGGGACGGAGCAGTACTTC. It specifies CASSEFGQGTEQYF.

J is TRBJ2-7 and V is TRBV5-6, with D possibly matching TRBD2 (6 bases). Trimming removed 3 bases from V and 3 bases from J, with 16 bases in between. The CDR3 totals 15 residues. CDR1 and CDR2 (germline): SGHDT, YYEEEE. In DNA form, the CDR3 reads TGTGCCAGCAGCTCTGGCGGGACTTATGGCTACGAGCAGTACTTC. Amino acids: CASSSGGTYGYEQYF.

The sample holds many counts of this clonotype. The chain combines TRBV28 with TRBJ2-1, with D possibly matching TRBD2 (6 bases). Germline V CDR1 and CDR2: MDHEN, SYDVKM. V was shortened by 5 bases and J by 6 bases, with 14 bases between the two germline ends. This CDR3 spans 14 amino acids. DNA for the CDR3: TGTGCCAGCAGTGCCCTCGGCGGGGTCAATGAGCAGTTCTTC. Translating it yields CASSALGGVNEQFF. Combining the CDR3 with reference TRBV28 and TRBJ2-1 gives the whole variable domain DVKVTQSSRYLVKRTGEKVFLECVQDMDHENMFWYRQDPGLGLRLIYFSYDVKMKEKGDIPEGYSVSREKKERFSLILESASTNQTSMYLCASSALGGVNEQFFGPGTRLTVL.

The chain combines TRBV10-3 with TRBJ1-5; 7 bases match TRBD1. Germline V gene data show CDR1 as ENHRY and CDR2 as SYGVKD. V gave up 0 bases and J gave up 5 bases; unmatched junction bases: 4. The CDR3 loop spans 15 amino acids. The CDR3 DNA reads TGTGCCATCAGTGAGTCGAGGGGGCACCATCAGCCCCAGCATTTT. Residues: CAISESRGHHQPQHF.

The gene calls are TRBV27 and TRBJ2-5; D ambiguous. This CDR3 has 13 amino acids. Germline CDR1 reads MNHEY; CDR2 reads SMNVEV (reference sequence). The V end lost 4 bases, the J end lost 1 base, and 7 bases lay between the germline ends. The CDR3 here is CASSSTLQETQYF. For the CDR3, the DNA is TGTGCCAGCAGTTCGACCCTCCAAGAGACCCAGTACTTC.

This clonotype occurred a few times. This chain uses TRBV6-4 with TRBJ2-1, with a weak D call TRBD1 (5 bases). The V end was cut by 2 bases, the J end by 5 bases, with 10 bases between. Looked up from germline, CDR1 is MRHNA and CDR2 is SNTAGT. There are 14 residues in the CDR3. The DNA of the CDR3 is TGTGCCAGCAGTGACGGGCAGGGCAACAATGAGCAGTTCTTC. Encoded protein: CASSDGQGNNEQFF.

This chain links TRBV11-2 with TRBJ2-4, with 10 nucleotides matching TRBD1. The CDR3 length is 19 residues. The germline V gene encodes CDR1 SGHAT and CDR2 FQNNGV. V lost 4 bases and J lost 0; bases outside the gene matches: 12. CDR3 sequence: CASSWPGTGATEAKNIQYF. CDR3 bases: TGTGCCAGCAGCTGGCCCGGGACAGGGGCTACCGAAGCCAAAAACATTCAGTACTTC.

The chain combines TRBV6-5 with TRBJ1-2, with TRBD1 as a possible D gene (5 bases). V dropped 8 bases and J dropped 3 bases, with 7 bases sitting between them. The CDR3 runs to 11 residues. Germline CDR1 reads MNHEY; CDR2 reads SVGAGI. This CDR3 reads CASGTDYGYTF. DNA for the CDR3: TGTGCCAGCGGGACCGACTATGGCTACACCTTC.

This clonotype was observed a handful of times. The chain has TRBV27 and TRBJ2-1; TRBD1 matches 8 bases. The CDR3 runs to 14 residues. Germline V gene sequence: CDR1 MNHEY, CDR2 SMNVEV (reference sequence). V shed 6 bases, J shed 7 bases, and the junction held 8 bases outside the gene matches. The CDR3, as DNA: TGTGCCAGCAGGGACAGGGTTTTTGAAAATGAGCAGTTCTTC. It specifies CASRDRVFENEQFF.

This clonotype was seen a few times. The V and J genes are TRBV4-1 and TRBJ2-7; D is perhaps TRBD2 (5 bases). The CDR3 is 15 amino acids. Looked up from germline, CDR1 is MGHRA and CDR2 is YSYEKL. V lost 0 bases to trimming and J lost 2 bases, with 11 bases between them. CDR3: CASSQEKRRTYEQYF. CDR3 in DNA: TGCGCCAGCAGCCAAGAGAAGCGGCGCACCTACGAGCAGTACTTC.

The chain combines TRBV5-1 with TRBJ2-1, with D possibly TRBD1 on 6 matching bases. The CDR3 is 14 residues long. V was shortened by 5 bases and J by 8 bases, with 17 bases between the two germline ends. Per germline, CDR1 SGHRS and CDR2 YFSETQ. In nucleotides, the CDR3 is TGCGCCAGCAGTTCGCTACAGGGATTCGATGAGCAGTTCTTC. Translation: CASSSLQGFDEQFF. The full variable domain, rest sourced from reference TRBV5-1 and TRBJ2-1, is KAGVTQTPRYLIKTRGQQVTLSCSPISGHRSVSWYQQTPGQGLQFLFEYFSETQRNKGNFPGRFSGRQFSNSRSEMNVSTLELGDSALYLCASSSLQGFDEQFFGPGTRLTVL.

The rearrangement uses TRBV7-9 and TRBJ2-5; D might be TRBD1 or TRBD2, each matching 5 bases. Trimming took 2 bases from V and 5 from J, leaving 18 bases between them. CDR1 is SEHNR and CDR2 is FQNEAQ in the germline V gene (reference sequence). The CDR3 loop spans 16 amino acids. The CDR3 sequence is CASSLTYGADAETQYF. CDR3 in DNA: TGTGCCAGCAGCTTAACCTACGGGGCTGATGCGGAGACCCAGTACTTC.

The V and J genes are TRBV9 and TRBJ2-2; D unclear. This CDR3 comprises 12 residues. V lost 6 bases and J 2 bases, leaving 5 bases between the germline ends. Germline V gene lookup returns CDR1 SGDLS and CDR2 YYNGEE. As DNA, the CDR3 is TGTGCCAGCAAAACTAACACCGGGGAGCTGTTTTTT. Protein product: CASKTNTGELFF.

At least ten counts were recorded for this clonotype. V usage is TRBV12-3 or TRBV12-4 and J usage is TRBJ2-1, with TRBD2 identical over 8 bases. The J segment lost 5 bases and the V segment lost 5 bases, leaving 14 bases of the junction unmatched. CDR3 size: 17 residues. The CDR3 sequence is CASSTLLERGIDNEQFF. CDR3 in DNA: TGTGCCAGCAGTACCCTCTTGGAGCGGGGGATTGACAATGAGCAGTTCTTC.

Ten or more counts support this clonotype. The genes are TRBV29-1 and TRBJ2-1, with D tentatively TRBD2 (6 bases). Germline V gives CDR1 SQVTM, CDR2 ANQGSEA. Trimming took off 0 bases at V and 0 bases at J, with 21 bases between the two ends. The CDR3 has 19 amino acids. CDR3 nucleotides: TGCAGCGTTGAAGAGAGTGGACTTACCCCCGGGAGCTCCTACAATGAGCAGTTCTTC. It is translated as CSVEESGLTPGSSYNEQFF.

This clonotype was found many times. V and J are TRBV12-3 or TRBV12-4 and TRBJ2-7, with D unresolved. This CDR3 contains 13 residues. Trimming took 1 base from V and 3 from J, leaving 7 bases between them. CDR3 DNA: TGTGCCAGCAGTTTAGGGAGCTTCTACGAGCAGTACTTC. Amino acid sequence: CASSLGSFYEQYF.

A few counts support this clonotype. The chain joins TRBV12-3 or TRBV12-4 to TRBJ2-3; maybe TRBD2 (6 bases). V lost 6 bases, J lost 6 bases, and 19 bases lay in between. CDR3 length: 15 residues. The CDR3 spells CASRRRDSLLDTQYF. The CDR3 nucleotides are TGTGCCAGCAGACGCCGGGACTCCCTGTTGGATACGCAGTATTTT.

The V gene is TRBV9, the J gene TRBJ1-1; perhaps TRBD1 as D (5 bases). Between the trimmed V and J ends, which lost 0 bases and 8 bases, there was a span of 23 bases. The CDR3 is 17 residues long. Germline lookup yields CDR1 SGDLS and CDR2 YYNGEE. CDR3 in amino acids: CASSVGLGAAEGREAFF. The CDR3 coding sequence is TGTGCCAGCAGCGTAGGCCTCGGGGCCGCCGAAGGTAGGGAAGCTTTCTTT.

This clonotype was observed a handful of times. The chain links TRBV9 to TRBJ2-7; D perhaps matches TRBD1 (6 bases). Germline lookup yields CDR1 SGDLS and CDR2 YYNGEE. V lost 3 bases, J lost 2 bases, and 12 bases lay in between. The CDR3 length is 14 residues. The CDR3 here is CASSGQANPYEQYF. DNA for the CDR3: TGTGCCAGCAGCGGACAGGCCAACCCCTACGAGCAGTACTTC.

This clonotype came up a few times. The chain uses TRBV20-1 and TRBJ2-1; 12 positions match TRBD2. J gave up 0 bases and V 6 bases, and 3 bases lay outside the gene matches. The germline gives CDR1 DFQATT, CDR2 SNEGSKA (reference sequence). CDR3 length: 15 amino acids. CDR3 residues: CSALAGGVSYNEQFF. The CDR3 nucleotides read TGCAGTGCCCTAGCGGGGGGGGTCTCCTACAATGAGCAGTTCTTC.

In its sample, this clonotype was seen once. V usage is TRBV2 and J usage is TRBJ2-4; 9 bases are a match to TRBD2. V shed 7 bases and J 1 base; nucleotides not matched to a gene: 8. The CDR3 spans 16 residues. Germline V gene lookup returns CDR1 SNHLY and CDR2 FYNNEI. Here the CDR3 reads CASIERGAAAKNIQYF. As DNA, the CDR3 is TGTGCCAGCATTGAGCGGGGGGCCGCGGCCAAAAACATTCAGTACTTC.

The CDR3 nucleotides are TGCAGTGCCGAGATCTCGGTAGCGGGGGAGACCCAGTACTTC. Its protein is CSAEISVAGETQYF. The gene calls are TRBV20-1 and TRBJ2-5; 8 bases line up with TRBD2. CDR3 length: 14 residues. The V and J ends lost 6 bases and 5 bases, in that order; junction bases with no gene match: 11. Germline values: CDR1 DFQATT, CDR2 SNEGSKA (reference sequence).